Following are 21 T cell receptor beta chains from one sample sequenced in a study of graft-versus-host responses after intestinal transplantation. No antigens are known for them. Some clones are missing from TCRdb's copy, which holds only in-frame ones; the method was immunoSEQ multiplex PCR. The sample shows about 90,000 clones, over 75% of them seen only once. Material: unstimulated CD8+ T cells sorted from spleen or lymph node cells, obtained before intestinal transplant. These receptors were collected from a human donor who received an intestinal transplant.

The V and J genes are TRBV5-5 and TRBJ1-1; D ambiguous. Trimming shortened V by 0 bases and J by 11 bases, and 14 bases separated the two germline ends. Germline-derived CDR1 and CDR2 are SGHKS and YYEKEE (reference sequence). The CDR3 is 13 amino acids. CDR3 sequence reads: CASSLESSGEAFF. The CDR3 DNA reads TGTGCCAGCAGCTTGGAAAGTTCAGGTGAGGCTTTCTTT.

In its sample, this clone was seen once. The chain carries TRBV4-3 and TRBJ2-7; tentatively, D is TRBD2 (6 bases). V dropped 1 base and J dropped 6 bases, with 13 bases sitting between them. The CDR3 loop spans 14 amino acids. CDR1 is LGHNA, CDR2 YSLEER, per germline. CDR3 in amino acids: CASSQGGDLSEQYF. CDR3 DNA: TGCGCCAGCAGCCAAGGGGGGGACTTATCCGAGCAGTACTTC.

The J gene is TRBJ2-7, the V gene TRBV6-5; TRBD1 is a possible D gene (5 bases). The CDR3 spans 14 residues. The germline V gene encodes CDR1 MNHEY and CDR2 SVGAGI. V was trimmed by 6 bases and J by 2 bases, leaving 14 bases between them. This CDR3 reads CASSPSQATYEQYF. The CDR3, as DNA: TGTGCCAGCAGCCCCTCACAGGCAACCTACGAGCAGTACTTC.

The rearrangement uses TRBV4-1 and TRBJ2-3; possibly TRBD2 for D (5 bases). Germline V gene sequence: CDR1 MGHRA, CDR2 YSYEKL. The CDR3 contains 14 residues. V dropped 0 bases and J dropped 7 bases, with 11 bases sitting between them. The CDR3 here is CASSQDSSGNTQYF. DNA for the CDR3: TGCGCCAGCAGCCAAGATAGTTCGGGGAATACGCAGTATTTT.

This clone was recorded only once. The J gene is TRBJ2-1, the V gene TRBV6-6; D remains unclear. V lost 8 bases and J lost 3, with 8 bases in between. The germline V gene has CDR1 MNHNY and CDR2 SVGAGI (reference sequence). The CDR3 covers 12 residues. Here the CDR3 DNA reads TGTGCCAGCGGTCCGGGCTACAATGAGCAGTTCTTC. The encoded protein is CASGPGYNEQFF.

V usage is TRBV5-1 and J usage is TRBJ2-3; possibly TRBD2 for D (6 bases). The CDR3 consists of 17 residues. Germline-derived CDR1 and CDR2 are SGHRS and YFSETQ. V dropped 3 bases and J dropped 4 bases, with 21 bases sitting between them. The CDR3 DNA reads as TGCGCCAGCAGCTCGGGAGCGGCCGGGAGAGTTTCAGATACGCAGTATTTT. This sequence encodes CASSSGAAGRVSDTQYF.

The DNA for the CDR3 is TGTGCCAGCAGCTTCACAGGGGGAGCAGATACGCAGTATTTT. Amino acids: CASSFTGGADTQYF. The rearrangement links TRBV7-6 to TRBJ2-3; the match to TRBD1 covers 8 bases. This CDR3 has 14 amino acids. V was pared by 3 bases and J by 4 bases, with 3 bases of the junction left unmatched. Germline V gene sequence: CDR1 SGHVS, CDR2 FNYEAQ. The whole variable domain, filled in from reference TRBV7-6 and TRBJ2-3, reads GAGVSQSPRYKVTKRGQDVALRCDPISGHVSLYWYRQALGQGPEFLTYFNYEAQQDKSGLPNDRFSAERPEGSISTLTIQRTEQRDSAMYRCASSFTGGADTQYFGPGTRLTVL.

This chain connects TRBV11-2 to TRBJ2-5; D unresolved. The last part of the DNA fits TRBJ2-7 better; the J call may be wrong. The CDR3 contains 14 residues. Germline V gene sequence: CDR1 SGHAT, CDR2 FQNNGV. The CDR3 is CASSLARSPYEQYF. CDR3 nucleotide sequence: TGTGCCAGCAGCTTAGCCAGGTCCCCCTACGAGCAGTACTTC.

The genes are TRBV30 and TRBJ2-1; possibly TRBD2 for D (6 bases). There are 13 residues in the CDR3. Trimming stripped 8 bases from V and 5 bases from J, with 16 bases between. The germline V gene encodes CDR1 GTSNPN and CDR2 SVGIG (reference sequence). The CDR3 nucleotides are TGTGCCCTTCCCTGGGGACTGGACAATGAGCAGTTCTTC. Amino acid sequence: CALPWGLDNEQFF.

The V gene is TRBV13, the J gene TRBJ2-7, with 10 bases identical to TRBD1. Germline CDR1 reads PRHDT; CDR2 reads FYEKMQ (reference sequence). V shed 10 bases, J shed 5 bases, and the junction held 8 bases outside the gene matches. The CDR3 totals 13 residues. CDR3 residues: CATTIGTGDEQYF. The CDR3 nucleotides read TGTGCCACCACAATCGGGACAGGGGACGAGCAGTACTTC.

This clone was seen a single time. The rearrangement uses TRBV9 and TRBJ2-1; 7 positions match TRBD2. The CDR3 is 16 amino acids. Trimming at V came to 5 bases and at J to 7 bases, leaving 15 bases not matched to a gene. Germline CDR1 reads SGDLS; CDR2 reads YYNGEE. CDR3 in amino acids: CASSHSRGLGWNEQFF. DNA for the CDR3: TGTGCCAGCAGTCACAGTCGAGGACTAGGATGGAATGAGCAGTTCTTC.

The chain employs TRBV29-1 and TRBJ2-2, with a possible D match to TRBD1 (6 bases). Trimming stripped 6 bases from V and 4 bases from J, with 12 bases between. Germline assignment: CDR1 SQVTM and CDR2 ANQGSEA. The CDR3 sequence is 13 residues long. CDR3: CSVEGESTGELFF. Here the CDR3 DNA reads TGCAGCGTAGAGGGGGAGAGCACCGGGGAGCTGTTTTTT.

CDR3 nucleotides: TGTGCCTGGAGTGTATCGGGGGCAACTAATGAAAAACTGTTTTTT. Encoded protein: CAWSVSGATNEKLFF. V gene TRBV30 combines with J gene TRBJ1-4; TRBD1 is a possible D gene (5 bases). Trimming pared 0 bases from V and 0 bases from J, leaving 8 bases between. The CDR3 has 15 amino acids. Germline V gene data show CDR1 as GTSNPN and CDR2 as SVGIG (reference sequence).

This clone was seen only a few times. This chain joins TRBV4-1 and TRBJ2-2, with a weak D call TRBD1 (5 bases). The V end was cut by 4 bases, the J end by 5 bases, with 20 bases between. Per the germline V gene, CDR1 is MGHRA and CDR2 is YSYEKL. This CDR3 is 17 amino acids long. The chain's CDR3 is CASSLPRRAGLTGELFF. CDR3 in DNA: TGCGCCAGCAGCCTTCCCAGAAGGGCAGGGTTAACCGGGGAGCTGTTTTTT.

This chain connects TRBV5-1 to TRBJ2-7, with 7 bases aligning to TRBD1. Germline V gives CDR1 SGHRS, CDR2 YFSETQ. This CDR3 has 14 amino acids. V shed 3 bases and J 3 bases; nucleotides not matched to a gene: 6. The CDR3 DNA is TGCGCCAGCAGCTCCGCGACAGGGCACTACGAGCAGTACTTC. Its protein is CASSSATGHYEQYF.

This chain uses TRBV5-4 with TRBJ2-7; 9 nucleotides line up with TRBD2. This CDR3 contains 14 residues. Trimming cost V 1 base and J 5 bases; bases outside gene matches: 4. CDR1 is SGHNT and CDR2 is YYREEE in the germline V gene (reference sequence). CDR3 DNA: TGTGCCAGCAGCTTGTATCCTAGCGGGGACGAGCAGTACTTC. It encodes CASSLYPSGDEQYF.

The CDR3 reads CASSAGTDYEQYF. DNA of the CDR3: TGCGCCAGCAGCGCCGGGACAGACTACGAGCAGTACTTC. The chain combines TRBV5-1 with TRBJ2-7; 7 bases agree with TRBD1. J gave up 3 bases and V 4 bases, and 4 bases lay outside the gene matches. CDR1 and CDR2 (germline): SGHRS, YFSETQ. The CDR3 runs to 13 residues.

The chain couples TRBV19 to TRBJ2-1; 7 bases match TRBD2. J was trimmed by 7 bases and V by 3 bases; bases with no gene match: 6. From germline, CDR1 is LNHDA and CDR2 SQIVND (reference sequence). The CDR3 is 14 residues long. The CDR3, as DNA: TGTGCCAGTAGTATGAGTTCTAGCGGAAATGAGCAGTTCTTC. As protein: CASSMSSSGNEQFF.

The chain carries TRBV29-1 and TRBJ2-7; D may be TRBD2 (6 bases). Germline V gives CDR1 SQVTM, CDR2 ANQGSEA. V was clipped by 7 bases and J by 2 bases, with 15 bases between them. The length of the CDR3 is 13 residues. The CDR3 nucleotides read TGCAGCGCCGCCGGGACTCTGACCTACGAGCAGTACTTC. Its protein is CSAAGTLTYEQYF.

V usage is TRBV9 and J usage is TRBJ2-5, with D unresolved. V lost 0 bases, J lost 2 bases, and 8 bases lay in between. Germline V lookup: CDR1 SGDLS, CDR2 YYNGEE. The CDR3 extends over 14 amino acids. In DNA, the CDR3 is TGTGCCAGCAGCGTAGCGGCGGAACAAGAGACCCAGTACTTC. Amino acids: CASSVAAEQETQYF.

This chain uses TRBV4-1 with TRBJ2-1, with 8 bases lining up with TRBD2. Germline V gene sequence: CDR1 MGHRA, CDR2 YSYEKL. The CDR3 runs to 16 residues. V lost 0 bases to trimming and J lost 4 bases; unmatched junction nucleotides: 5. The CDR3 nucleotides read TGCGCCAGCAGCCAAGATTTGCCTAGCGGGTACAATGAGCAGTTCTTC. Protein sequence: CASSQDLPSGYNEQFF.